The next 20 T cell receptor beta chains were all read from a single sample in a study of regulatory T cells in long-lasting Graves disease. The time point: newly diagnosed GD, antithyroid drugs for less than 3 months. PBMCs were the source of the RNA used for TCR sequencing. Arm-PCR of CDR3 regions with iRepertoire HTBI primers generated TCR beta libraries. TCRdb re-called the multiplex PCR reads with MiXCR, one entry per CDR3 protein. The sample shows around 450,000 distinct CDR3 sequences, 15% of them seen only once. The sample was also linked to a second study, of T cells in Graves' hyperthyroidism and ophthalmopathy.

Sequences were derived from peripheral blood mononuclear cells (PBMCs), sampled at new diagnosis, from a patient treated with antithyroid drugs. These TCRs come from a woman between 25 and 40 years old with Graves disease.

V is TRBV3-1 and J is TRBJ2-5, with D tentatively TRBD2 (5 bases). Germline values: CDR1 LGHDT, CDR2 YNNKEL (reference sequence). The CDR3 has 16 amino acids. Deletions cut 1 base from V and 2 bases from J, with 14 bases between. This chain's CDR3 is CASSQGDGVRQETQYF. CDR3 bases: TGTGCCAGCAGCCAAGGAGACGGGGTGAGGCAAGAGACCCAGTACTTC.

V gene TRBV2 combines with J gene TRBJ1-2; D gene uncertain. In germline, CDR1 is SNHLY, CDR2 FYNNEI. V was trimmed by 3 bases and J by 6 bases, leaving 14 bases between them. This CDR3 has 14 residues. CDR3 sequence: CASSEGFLVHGYTF. CDR3 DNA sequence: TGTGCCAGCAGTGAGGGGTTCTTGGTCCATGGCTACACCTTC.

This clonotype was seen many times. The chain is built from TRBV6-1 and TRBJ2-2, with 10 bases aligning to TRBD1. Germline V gene sequence: CDR1 MNHNS, CDR2 SASEGT. V shed 4 bases and J 3 bases; nucleotides not matched to a gene: 2. The CDR3 extends over 15 amino acids. Here the CDR3 DNA reads TGTGCCAGCAGTGCCGGGACAGGGGACACCGGGGAGCTGTTTTTT. The encoded protein is CASSAGTGDTGELFF.

This clonotype was counted at least ten times. J is TRBJ1-1 and V is TRBV28; D is perhaps TRBD1 (6 bases). The CDR3 covers 15 residues. Germline V lookup: CDR1 MDHEN, CDR2 SYDVKM. V lost 7 bases, J lost 4 bases, and 19 bases lay in between. CDR3 nucleotides: TGTGCCAGCATCCGGGGGGGCATCCCGGCCACTGAAGCTTTCTTT. Its translation: CASIRGGIPATEAFF.

This clonotype was recorded many times. This chain links TRBV7-9 with TRBJ2-7; possible D gene TRBD2, 6 bases. The V and J ends lost 0 bases and 5 bases respectively, with 11 bases between them. The CDR3 is 14 amino acids. CDR1 SEHNR and CDR2 FQNEAQ come from the germline V gene (reference sequence). The CDR3 is CASSLAMGEDEQYF. The CDR3 region has the DNA TGTGCCAGCAGCTTAGCGATGGGGGAGGACGAGCAGTACTTC.

The CDR3 DNA follows: TGTGCCAGCAGTGACTCGGGGGGAGGGGACTACAATGAGCAGTTCTTC. Its translation is CASSDSGGGDYNEQFF. The V gene is TRBV6-4, the J gene TRBJ2-1, with 7 bases lining up with TRBD2. This CDR3 has 16 amino acids. CDR1 and CDR2 from the germline V gene are MRHNA and SNTAGT. After removal of 0 bases from V and 3 bases from J, the junction contained 5 bases not matched to a gene.

CDR3 coding DNA: TGCAGTGCCTCCCCCTCGGTTGGAGACTCTGGAAACACCATATATTTT. Amino acid sequence: CSASPSVGDSGNTIYF. The chain joins TRBV20-1 to TRBJ1-3; D remains unclear. Germline CDR1 reads DFQATT; CDR2 reads SNEGSKA (reference sequence). The CDR3 is made up of 16 amino acids. Trimming took 6 bases from V and 0 from J, leaving 18 bases between them.

The chain recombines TRBV10-1 with TRBJ2-3, with D perhaps matching TRBD1 (6 bases). The length of the CDR3 is 16 residues. CDR1 and CDR2 (germline): WNHNN, SYGVQD (reference sequence). V was pared by 2 bases and J by 2 bases, with 14 bases between. CDR3 sequence (DNA): TGCGCCAGCAGTGAGAAACAGGGTCTTCTCACAGATACGCAGTATTTT. Amino acids: CASSEKQGLLTDTQYF.

The sample holds many counts of this clonotype. J is TRBJ1-1 and V is TRBV12-5; tentatively, D is TRBD1 (5 bases). Germline assignment: CDR1 LGHNT and CDR2 FRNRAP. Trimming left V 6 bases short and J 6 bases short, with 14 bases between. The length of the CDR3 is 13 residues. CDR3 sequence: CASGFGGGPEAFF. In DNA, the CDR3 is TGTGCTAGTGGCTTCGGGGGAGGCCCTGAAGCTTTCTTT.

Details on this clonotype: With only one base between it and a far larger clone, this is likely a read error. This sequence joins TRBV27 and TRBJ2-1; 7 positions agree with TRBD2. V was pared by 2 bases and J by 10 bases, with 8 bases of the junction left unmatched. The CDR3 has 14 residues. Germline CDR1 is MNHEY and CDR2 is SMNVEV (reference sequence). The CDR3 is CASSLSGVAYEQFF. CDR3 DNA: TGTGCCAGCAGTTTAAGCGGGGTCGCCTACGAGCAGTTCTTC.

This clonotype was seen a handful of times. The CDR3 DNA reads TGCAGTACCAAGGGACTAGCGGGAGTCACCTACGAGCAGTACTTC. Translation: CSTKGLAGVTYEQYF. The chain joins TRBV20-1 to TRBJ2-7; the match to TRBD2 covers 14 bases. CDR1 and CDR2 from the germline V gene are DFQATT and SNEGSKA (reference sequence). The CDR3 is 15 residues long. V lost 8 bases and J lost 2; bases outside the gene matches: 8.

Only a few counts were recorded for this clonotype. The CDR3 sequence is CASSYSAGARPQHF. CDR3 nucleotides: TGTGCCAGCAGTTACAGTGCCGGGGCTCGGCCCCAGCATTTT. This chain joins TRBV6-5 and TRBJ1-5; D perhaps matches TRBD1 (5 bases). V lost 2 bases, J lost 9 bases, and 14 bases lay in between. From germline, CDR1 is MNHEY and CDR2 SVGAGI. The CDR3 runs 14 residues.

This clonotype was seen at least ten times. The chain links TRBV7-9 to TRBJ2-5, with TRBD2 as a possible D gene (5 bases). Germline lookup yields CDR1 SEHNR and CDR2 FQNEAQ (reference sequence). The CDR3 spans 15 residues. V lost 5 bases and J lost 5, with 18 bases in between. CDR3 loop: CASSPPRARGETQYF. The CDR3 DNA follows: TGTGCCAGCAGCCCCCCTAGGGCCAGAGGGGAGACCCAGTACTTC.

Worth noting for this clonotype: A much larger clone lies a single base off, so this may be a read error. This chain links TRBV27 with TRBJ2-5; D gene uncertain. The CDR3 has 12 residues. Germline V lookup: CDR1 MNHEY, CDR2 SMNVEV (reference sequence). Trimming took off 2 bases at V and 11 bases at J, with 12 bases between the two ends. The CDR3: CASSLPWVEQYF. The CDR3 DNA follows: TGTGCCAGCAGTTTACCTTGGGTTGAGCAGTACTTC.

A word on this clonotype: A far larger clone is one base from this, pointing to a likely read error. The V call is TRBV6-1, the J call TRBJ2-1, with D possibly matching TRBD2 (6 bases). CDR3 length: 11 residues. The germline V gene encodes CDR1 MNHNS and CDR2 SASEGT. This CDR3 reads CASGRYNERFF. CDR3 in DNA: TGTGCCAGCGGGAGGTACAATGAGCGGTTCTTC.

This clonotype was seen repeatedly, ten times or more. V is TRBV28 and J is TRBJ2-3; the D gene is possibly TRBD2 (5 bases). CDR3 size: 16 residues. Germline CDR1 MDHEN, CDR2 SYDVKM. V lost 1 base to trimming and J lost 4 bases, with 15 bases between them. For the CDR3, the DNA is TGTGCCAGCAGTTTATCTAGCCGTCGGTCCGCAGATACGCAGTATTTT. Translating gives CASSLSSRRSADTQYF.

This clonotype was counted between two and nine times. This rearrangement joins TRBV6-1 to TRBJ1-3; D is perhaps TRBD1 (5 bases). The V end was cut by 5 bases, the J end by 0 bases, with 14 bases between. Germline assignment: CDR1 MNHNS and CDR2 SASEGT. The CDR3 has 16 amino acids. The CDR3 coding sequence is TGTGCCAGCAGTACTCAGGGTTCCCCCTCTGGAAACACCATATATTTT. Amino acid sequence: CASSTQGSPSGNTIYF.

This clonotype was observed at least ten times. The V and J genes are TRBV6-2 or TRBV6-3 and TRBJ2-1; D gene unclear. V lost 0 bases, J lost 7 bases, and 22 bases lay in between. Per the germline V gene, CDR1 is MNHEY and CDR2 is SVGEGT. This CDR3 region has 18 residues. CDR3 DNA sequence: TGTGCCAGCAGTTACTCAGGCCTGGCTACCGCCGTGAGAAATGAGCAGTTCTTC. This encodes CASSYSGLATAVRNEQFF.

The chain recombines TRBV7-9 with TRBJ2-1; 12 nucleotides match TRBD2. The CDR3 extends over 17 amino acids. From germline, CDR1 is SEHNR and CDR2 FQNEAQ (reference sequence). Losses at the gene ends were 4 bases for V and 4 bases for J; bases not matched to a gene: 8. The CDR3 DNA reads TGTGCCAGCAGCTACCGACTAGCGGGAGTAATTTACAATGAGCAGTTCTTC. Its translation is CASSYRLAGVIYNEQFF.

The sample holds a few counts of this clonotype. J is TRBJ2-3 and V is TRBV29-1, with 14 bases that match TRBD2. Germline CDR1 reads SQVTM; CDR2 reads ANQGSEA. The CDR3 is 16 amino acids. V lost 6 bases, J lost 3 bases, and 8 bases stayed unmatched. CDR3 coding DNA: TGCAGCGTAGCCGGGACTAGCGGGAGCAGGACAGATACGCAGTATTTT. This encodes CSVAGTSGSRTDTQYF.